Below are 7 T cell receptor beta chains sequenced from a single sample in a study of Ad26.COV2.S vaccination and SARS-CoV-2 variants. Sample treatment: around 19 received Ad26.COV2.S at low or high dose, single or two shots; five or six received placebo; per-sample allocation not given. The samples were gathered on day 63 after the first injection of vaccine or placebo. Measured with immunoSEQ multiplex PCR; TCRdb has only the in-frame clones, and not every one. The data show approximately 280,000 clones, with more than 70% seen just once and approximately 3.4% held by the top ten. Sequencing was performed on peripheral blood, taken in a trial of Ad26.COV2.S vaccine versus placebo. Source of these receptors: a person between 18 and 65 years old who received the Ad26.COV2.S COVID-19 vaccine or a placebo.

The chain carries TRBV19 and TRBJ2-3; 10 nucleotides agree with TRBD1. CDR1 is LNHDA, CDR2 SQIVND, per germline (reference sequence). Losses at the gene ends were 3 bases for V and 4 bases for J; bases not matched to a gene: 1. The CDR3 runs to 14 residues. As DNA, the CDR3 is TGTGCCAGTAGTATGGACAGGGGGGCAGATACGCAGTATTTT. Translated, it gives CASSMDRGADTQYF.

In its sample, this clone was seen once. Written as DNA, the CDR3 is TGTGCCAGCAGTGATGGCAGGGTTTACGAGCAGTACTTC. Its translation is CASSDGRVYEQYF. The rearrangement links TRBV6-1 to TRBJ2-7, with D possibly TRBD1 on 5 matching bases. CDR1 MNHNS and CDR2 SASEGT come from the germline V gene. The CDR3 is 13 residues long. The ends were cut back, 3 bases at V and 4 bases at J, with 10 bases in the middle.

CDR3: CASSFRTPGTDTQYF. CDR3 DNA: TGTGCCAGCAGCTTCAGGACCCCGGGGACAGATACGCAGTATTTT. This chain joins TRBV5-6 and TRBJ2-3; D is perhaps TRBD2 (5 bases). V was shortened by 2 bases and J by 3 bases, with 13 bases between the two germline ends. Germline V gene data show CDR1 as SGHDT and CDR2 as YYEEEE. CDR3 size: 15 residues.

This chain joins TRBV19 and TRBJ2-1; D ambiguous. V was cut by 2 bases and J by 6 bases, with 5 bases left in between. The CDR3 runs to 12 residues. Germline CDR1 and CDR2: LNHDA and SQIVND (reference sequence). CDR3 coding DNA: TGTGCCAGTAGTATAAGGCCCAATGAGCAGTTCTTC. As protein: CASSIRPNEQFF. Looking up the rest from reference TRBV19 and TRBJ2-1 gives the full variable domain: DGGITQSPKYLFRKEGQNVTLSCEQNLNHDAMYWYRQDPGQGLRLIYYSQIVNDFQKGDIAEGYSVSREKKESFPLTVTSAQKNPTAFYLCASSIRPNEQFFGPGTRLTVL.

V usage is TRBV19 and J usage is TRBJ1-1; D may be TRBD1 (5 bases). The V and J ends lost 8 bases and 3 bases respectively, with 7 bases between them. The CDR3 is made up of 11 amino acids. Per germline, CDR1 LNHDA and CDR2 SQIVND (reference sequence). The CDR3 protein is CASAGYTEAFF. CDR3 nucleotide sequence: TGTGCCAGTGCAGGGTACACTGAAGCTTTCTTT.

This rearrangement joins TRBV30 to TRBJ2-5; D may be TRBD2 (6 bases). With 3 bases removed from V and 9 bases from J, the gap between germline ends came to 11 bases. The CDR3 is 11 residues long. Germline values: CDR1 GTSNPN, CDR2 SVGIG (reference sequence). The CDR3 region has the DNA TGTGCCTGGAGCGCCCCGGGGGCCCAGTACTTC. Translated: CAWSAPGAQYF.

CDR3 in amino acids: CASSPAVGYEQYF. The DNA of the CDR3 is TGCGCCAGCAGCCCTGCTGTAGGCTACGAGCAGTACTTC. The V and J genes are TRBV4-1 and TRBJ2-7; D gene uncertain. Trimming cost V 4 bases and J 3 bases, with 10 bases left between them. Germline V lookup: CDR1 MGHRA, CDR2 YSYEKL. The CDR3 has 13 amino acids.